This record looks at one T cell receptor (beta chain) sequence and its context. The antigen is undetermined. These data come from a study of shared clonotypes between healthy human individuals. The overall study: The plates for each donor numbered three CD4 naive, three CD4 memory, two CD8 naive and one CD8 memory. Findings and limits, study-wide: Across subsets, estimated richness was generally greater for naive than for memory populations.

Participating donors were healthy, HIV-negative adults free of recent acute infections or vaccinations. Using immunoSEQ multiplex PCR, the repertoire was profiled, and TCRdb retains in-frame clones only, with some absent. This table has about 2,500,000 clones, just over 90% appearing once. Sample: naive CD4+ T cells sorted from blood. Subset defined: CD45RA+ positively selected. This TCR came from a man aged 18 to 29 in good health.

CDR3 amino acids: CAVQGGHTGELFF. CDR3 nucleotide sequence: TGTGCCGTACAGGGTGGGCACACCGGGGAGCTGTTTTTT. This chain joins TRBV28 and TRBJ2-2; D perhaps matches TRBD1 (6 bases). The germline V gene encodes CDR1 MDHEN and CDR2 SYDVKM. Trimming removed 11 bases from V and 3 bases from J, with 13 bases in between. This CDR3 spans 13 amino acids.